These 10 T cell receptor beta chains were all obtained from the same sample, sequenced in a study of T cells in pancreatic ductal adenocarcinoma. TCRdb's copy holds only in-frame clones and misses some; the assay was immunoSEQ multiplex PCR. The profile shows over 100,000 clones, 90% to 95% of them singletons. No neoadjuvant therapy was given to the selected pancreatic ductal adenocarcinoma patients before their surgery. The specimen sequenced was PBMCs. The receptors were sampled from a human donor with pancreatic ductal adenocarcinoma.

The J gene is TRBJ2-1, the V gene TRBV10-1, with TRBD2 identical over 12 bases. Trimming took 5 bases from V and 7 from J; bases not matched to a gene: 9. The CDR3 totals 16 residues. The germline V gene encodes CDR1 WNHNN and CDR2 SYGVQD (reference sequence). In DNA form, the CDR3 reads TGCGCCAGCAGTTGGGTGTCTAGCGGGAGGGTGAATGAGCAGTTCTTC. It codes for CASSWVSSGRVNEQFF.

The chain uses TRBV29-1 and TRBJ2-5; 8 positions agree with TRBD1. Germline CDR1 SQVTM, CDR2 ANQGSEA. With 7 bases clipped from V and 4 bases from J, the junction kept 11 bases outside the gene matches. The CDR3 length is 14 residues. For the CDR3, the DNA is TGCAGCGCCCGACAGGGGCCAGGGGGAGAGACCCAGTACTTC. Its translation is CSARQGPGGETQYF.

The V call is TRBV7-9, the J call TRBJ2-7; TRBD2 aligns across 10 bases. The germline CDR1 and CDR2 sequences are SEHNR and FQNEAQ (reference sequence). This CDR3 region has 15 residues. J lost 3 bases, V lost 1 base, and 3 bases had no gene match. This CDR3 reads CASSLVLAGFYEQYF. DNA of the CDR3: TGTGCCAGCAGCTTAGTACTAGCGGGATTCTACGAGCAGTACTTC.

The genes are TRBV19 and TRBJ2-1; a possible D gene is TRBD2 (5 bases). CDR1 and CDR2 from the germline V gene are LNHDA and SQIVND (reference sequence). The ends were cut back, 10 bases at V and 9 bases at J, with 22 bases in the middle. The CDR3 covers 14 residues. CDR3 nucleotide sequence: TGTGCCACCTCAGTGGCGGGTGGGTTTAGTGAGCAGTTCTTC. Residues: CATSVAGGFSEQFF.

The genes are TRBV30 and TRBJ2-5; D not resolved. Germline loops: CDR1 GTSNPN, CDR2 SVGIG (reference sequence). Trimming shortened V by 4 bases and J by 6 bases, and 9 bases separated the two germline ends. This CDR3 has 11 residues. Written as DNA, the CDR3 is TGTGCCTGGACAGTCTTGCAGACCCAGTACTTC. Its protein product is CAWTVLQTQYF.

CDR3 sequence: CASTQTSGTYNEQFF. The CDR3 coding sequence is TGTGCCAGCACCCAGACTAGCGGGACCTACAATGAGCAGTTCTTC. The chain has TRBV19 and TRBJ2-1, with 11 nucleotides matching TRBD2. The V gene end was trimmed by 9 bases and the J gene end by 2 bases; junction bases not matched to a gene: 6. This CDR3 comprises 15 residues. Germline V gene lookup returns CDR1 LNHDA and CDR2 SQIVND (reference sequence).

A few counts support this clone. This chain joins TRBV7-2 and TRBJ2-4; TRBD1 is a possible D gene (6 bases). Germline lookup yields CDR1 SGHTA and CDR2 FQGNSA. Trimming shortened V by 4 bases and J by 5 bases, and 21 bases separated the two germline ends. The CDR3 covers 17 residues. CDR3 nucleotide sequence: TGTGCCAGCAGCTCCCTAGGACTTGGGGGCATACAAAACATTCAGTACTTC. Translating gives CASSSLGLGGIQNIQYF.

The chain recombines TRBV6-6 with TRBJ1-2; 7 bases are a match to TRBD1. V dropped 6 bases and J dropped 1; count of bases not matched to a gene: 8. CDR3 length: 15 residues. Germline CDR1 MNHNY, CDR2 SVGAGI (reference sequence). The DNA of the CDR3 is TGTGCCAGCAGGGAGAGGGACAGCCATAACTATGGCTACACCTTC. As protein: CASRERDSHNYGYTF.

The CDR3 sequence: CASTGQAGNTIYF. The CDR3 coding sequence is TGTGCCAGTACGGGACAGGCTGGAAACACCATATATTTT. The V and J genes are TRBV19 and TRBJ1-3; 8 nucleotides match TRBD1. Germline V CDR1 and CDR2: LNHDA, SQIVND (reference sequence). This CDR3 has 13 amino acids. Trimming took 7 bases from V and 2 from J; bases not matched to a gene: 1. The full variable domain, in which reference TRBV19 and TRBJ1-3 provide the parts outside the CDR3, is DGGITQSPKYLFRKEGQNVTLSCEQNLNHDAMYWYRQDPGQGLRLIYYSQIVNDFQKGDIAEGYSVSREKKESFPLTVTSAQKNPTAFYLCASTGQAGNTIYFGEGSWLTVV.

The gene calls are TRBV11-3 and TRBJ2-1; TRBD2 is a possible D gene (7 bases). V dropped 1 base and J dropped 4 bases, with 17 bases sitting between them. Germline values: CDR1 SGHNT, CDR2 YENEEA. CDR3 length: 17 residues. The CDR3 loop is CASSLAWGEGGYNEQFF. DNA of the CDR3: TGTGCCAGCAGCTTAGCTTGGGGGGAGGGGGGTTACAATGAGCAGTTCTTC.